The T cell receptor beta chain under discussion was sequenced for a study of shared clonotypes between healthy human individuals. About the study: Donor composition was a couple of women and a few men, aged 18 to 49.

V shed 1 base and J shed 1 base, with 10 bases lying between them. This CDR3 spans 15 amino acids. Germline values: CDR1 LGHNA, CDR2 YSLEER. Repertoires were generated with immunoSEQ multiplex PCR, while TCRdb's copy carries only in-frame clones and drops some. The data show about 1.5 million clones, 98% seen once. The sequence was collected from a man aged 25 to 40 in good health. The gene calls are TRBV4-3 and TRBJ1-1; D call uncertain. The sample consisted of naive CD4+ T cells sorted from blood. Subset indicated: CD45RA+ positively selected. The CDR3 sequence is CASSQGIGRNTEAFF. The CDR3 coding sequence is TGCGCCAGCAGCCAAGGGATAGGAAGGAACACTGAAGCTTTCTTT.